This paragraph reports one TCR beta chain. PCR was performed using 60 Vbeta and 13 Jbeta primers. Using immunoSEQ multiplex PCR, the repertoire was profiled, and TCRdb retains in-frame clones only, with some absent. The profile shows approximately 160,000 clones, over 60% of them singletons. The CDR3 is made up of 13 amino acids. Trimming cost V 6 bases and J 9 bases, with 16 bases left between them. Per the germline V gene, CDR1 is SGHDT and CDR2 is YYEEEE. This specimen belongs to a study of cytomegalovirus exposure and HLA in healthy donors. Sequencing used PBMCs. The clonotype was recovered from a woman in her twenties or thirties in good health and CMV-seronegative. The rearrangement joins TRBV5-6 to TRBJ2-1; tentatively, D is TRBD2 (5 bases). The CDR3 region has the DNA TGTGCCAGCAACGGTGCGCCGGGAATTGAGCAGTTCTTC. This gives the protein CASNGAPGIEQFF.